The entry that follows covers one T cell receptor beta chain sequence. What it binds is not known. The limits of the CDR3 on the DNA are not certain, so only TCRdb's listed CDR3 is given. As the template, RNA transcripts were used to amplify TCR beta CDR3 regions. HTBI primers primed a first-round RT-PCR, and a second-round multiplex PCR followed. TCRdb reanalysed the multiplex PCR reads using MiXCR and keeps one entry per CDR3 protein. This table has 500,000 to 700,000 distinct CDR3 sequences, 35% to 45% appearing once. The data were obtained in a study of Graves' ophthalmopathy and Graves' hyperthyroidism. Study-level results: The model reached roughly 71% sensitivity and about 73% specificity for predicting ophthalmopathy progression. A majority of expanded thyroid clonotypes exceeding 0.001 frequency were likewise present in blood.

Counting both end residues, the CDR3 totals 21 amino acids. Germline V gene data show CDR1 as SGHRS and CDR2 as YFSETQ. This clonotype was obtained from an adult man with Graves' hyperthyroidism. This rearrangement joins TRBV5-1 to TRBJ2-2; the table gives TRBD1 as D, unverified against the DNA. The specimen was peripheral blood or thyroid tissue (not recorded which). The CDR3 protein is CASSPTGFNVLTFGAGGELFF.